This T cell receptor beta chain was found in a study of STAT5B mutations in CD4+ large granular lymphocyte leukemia. Germline assignment: CDR1 SGDLS and CDR2 YYNGEE. The length of the CDR3 is 13 residues. The ends were cut back, 0 bases at V and 5 bases at J, with 8 bases in the middle. The authors' processing: A productive frequency of 2.59 x 10-5 was the lowest detectable. Using immunoSEQ multiplex PCR, the repertoire was profiled, and TCRdb retains in-frame clones only, with some absent. That table is the source of V, J and clone size, and D and trimming were worked out from the DNA. The top ten clones hold 0.4% to 0.5% of a sample with approximately 30,000 clones, 70% to 90% of them seen once. About this clone itself: Its antigen remains unidentified.

Study-wide results and caveats: TRBV06-family usage was enriched in top patient clones (8/27) versus controls (2/35). Higher CD4+ than CD8+ T-LGLL clonality might reflect small sample size. Patient CD4-sorted repertoires stayed more clonal than healthy ones after leukemic-clone removal.

Sequenced sample: CD4+ T cells from blood buffy coats. This chain connects TRBV9 to TRBJ1-1; D remains unclear. The clonotype originates from a human donor in good health. The CDR3 spells CASSVAYRTEAFF. For the CDR3, the DNA is TGTGCCAGCAGCGTAGCGTACCGGACTGAAGCTTTCTTT.